The clone carrying this TCR beta chain occurred a few times. The data were obtained in a study of cytomegalovirus exposure and HLA in healthy donors. The length of the CDR3 is 16 residues. The V gene lost 1 base and the J gene lost 1 base, with 11 bases spanning the gap. Germline V gene lookup returns CDR1 SEHNR and CDR2 FQNEAQ (reference sequence). The study ran its PCR with 60 Vbeta and 13 Jbeta primers. Sequenced by immunoSEQ multiplex PCR; TCRdb stores in-frame clones only, minus some. Seen here are fewer than 120,000 clones, 76% observed once, and the top ten hold 13%. Sequenced input: PBMCs. This TCR derives from a man under 40 in good health and CMV-seropositive. This chain links TRBV7-9 with TRBJ1-5, with D perhaps TRBD1 (6 bases). The CDR3 is CASSLGQASSNQPQHF. The CDR3 DNA is TGTGCCAGCAGCTTAGGACAGGCTTCAAGCAATCAGCCCCAGCATTTT.